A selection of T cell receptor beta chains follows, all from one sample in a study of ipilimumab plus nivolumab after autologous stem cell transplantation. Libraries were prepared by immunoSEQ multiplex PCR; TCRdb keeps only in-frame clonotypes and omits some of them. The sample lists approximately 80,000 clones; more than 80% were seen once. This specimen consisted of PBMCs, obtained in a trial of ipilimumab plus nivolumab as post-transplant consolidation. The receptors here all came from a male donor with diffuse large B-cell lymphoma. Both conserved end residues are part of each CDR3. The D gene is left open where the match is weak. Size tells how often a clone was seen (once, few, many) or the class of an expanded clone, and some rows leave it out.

CAGQGSGELFF	TGCGCCGGACAGGGTTCCGGGGAGCTGTTTTTT	TRBV5-1	TRBJ2-2	TRBD1	11	NA
CASRYLQGANTEAFF	TGTGCCAGCAGGTATCTACAGGGGGCAAACACTGAAGCTTTCTTT	TRBV5-5	TRBJ1-1	TRBD1	15	NA
CASSYDGETNYGYTF	TGTGCCAGCAGTTACGACGGAGAAACGAACTATGGCTACACCTTC	TRBV6-5	TRBJ1-2	NA	15	NA
CASRSQGAAGELFF	TGTGCCAGCAGATCCCAGGGGGCGGCCGGGGAGCTGTTTTTT	TRBV7-9	TRBJ2-2	TRBD1	14	NA
CSAPFNTF	TGCAGTGCGCCCTTTAACACCTTC	TRBV20-1	TRBJ1-2	NA	8	few
CSVRIQGVNYGYTF	TGCAGCGTCCGCATCCAAGGGGTAAACTATGGCTACACCTTC	TRBV29-1	TRBJ1-2	NA	14	NA
CASHLGYNEQFF	TGTGCCAGCCATTTGGGGTACAATGAGCAGTTCTTC	TRBV2	TRBJ2-1	NA	12	NA
CATSRGRGLPNEQFF	TGTGCCACCTCCCGCGGGCGGGGGCTCCCCAATGAGCAGTTCTTC	TRBV27	TRBJ2-1	NA	15	NA
CASSPTGRSNEKLFF	TGTGCCAGCAGCCCAACAGGGAGATCTAATGAAAAACTGTTTTTT	TRBV9	TRBJ1-4	NA	15	NA
CASSETGWFMYGYTF	TGTGCCAGCAGTGAAACAGGGTGGTTTATGTATGGCTACACCTTC	TRBV2	TRBJ1-2	NA	15	NA
CATKAGFGDWTNYGYTF	TGTGCCACCAAGGCCGGTTTCGGGGATTGGACTAACTATGGCTACACCTTC	TRBV25-1	TRBJ1-2	NA	17	NA
CASSWRGAGNTIYF	TGTGCCAGCAGTTGGCGGGGGGCTGGAAACACCATATATTTT	TRBV6-5	TRBJ1-3	NA	14	NA
CASSIRDSYGYTF	TGTGCCAGTAGTATCCGGGACAGCTATGGCTACACCTTC	TRBV19	TRBJ1-2	TRBD1	13	NA
CASSVGAGGPETQYF	TGTGCCAGCAGCGTAGGGGCGGGGGGGCCGGAGACCCAGTACTTC	TRBV9	TRBJ2-5	TRBD2	15	few
CACEAGGSTGELFF	TGTGCCTGTGAAGCGGGGGGCAGCACCGGGGAGCTGTTTTTT	TRBV30	TRBJ2-2	TRBD2	14	NA
CASSPQSREGYTF	TGTGCCAGCTCACCTCAGTCCAGAGAAGGCTACACCTTC	TRBV18	TRBJ1-2	NA	13	NA
CASSQDGPGADTQYF	TGCGCCAGCAGCCAAGATGGTCCAGGGGCAGATACGCAGTATTTT	TRBV4-1	TRBJ2-3	NA	15	few
CASTKSWKDSYEQYF	TGTGCCAGTACCAAATCCTGGAAGGACTCCTACGAGCAGTACTTC	TRBV19	TRBJ2-7	NA	15	few
CSVRQGFNQPQHF	TGCAGCGTTAGACAGGGGTTTAATCAGCCCCAGCATTTT	TRBV29-1	TRBJ1-5	TRBD1	13	NA
CASSFGLPGQNIQYF	TGTGCCAGCAGCTTCGGATTACCAGGGCAAAACATTCAGTACTTC	TRBV7-9	TRBJ2-4	NA	15	NA
CASSYQQVQANTEAFF	TGTGCCAGCAGTTACCAACAAGTACAGGCGAACACTGAAGCTTTCTTT	TRBV6-6	TRBJ1-1	NA	16	few
CASSLVLAGEGKFF	TGTGCCAGCAGCTTAGTCCTAGCGGGGGAGGGAAAGTTCTTC	TRBV7-9	TRBJ2-1	TRBD2	14	NA
CASSVTAGGKETQYF	TGTGCCAGCAGCGTAACAGCGGGGGGAAAAGAGACCCAGTACTTC	TRBV9	TRBJ2-5	TRBD2	15	NA
CASSSLPTGVKGYTF	TGTGCCAGCAGTTCACTTCCGACAGGGGTCAAAGGCTACACCTTC	TRBV28	TRBJ1-2	TRBD1	15	NA
CATRRRPRNEKLFF	TGTGCCACCCGAAGGAGGCCCCGGAATGAAAAACTGTTTTTT	TRBV27	TRBJ1-4	NA	14	NA
CASSFSRDNEQFF	TGTGCCAGCAGCTTCTCCAGGGACAATGAGCAGTTCTTC	TRBV5-4	TRBJ2-1	NA	13	NA
CASSSILGTGLNNEQFF	TGTGCCAGCAGCTCAATCCTCGGGACAGGGTTAAACAATGAGCAGTTCTTC	TRBV7-9	TRBJ2-1	TRBD1	17	NA
CASSFGDSNQPQHF	TGTGCCAGCAGCTTCGGCGATAGCAATCAGCCCCAGCATTTT	TRBV7-8	TRBJ1-5	NA	14	NA
CASLRSTSILADTQYF	TGTGCCAGCTTGAGATCGACTAGTATCCTCGCAGATACGCAGTATTTT	TRBV2	TRBJ2-3	NA	16	few
CASSYGQGASNQPQHF	TGTGCCAGCAGTTACGGACAGGGGGCGAGCAATCAGCCCCAGCATTTT	TRBV28	TRBJ1-5	TRBD1	16	NA
CASSSRDRGGETQYF	TGTGCCAGCAGTTCCCGGGACAGAGGCGGGGAGACCCAGTACTTC	TRBV2	TRBJ2-5	TRBD1	15	NA
CASSLVASGSTDTQYF	TGCGCCAGCAGCTTGGTGGCTAGCGGGAGCACAGATACGCAGTATTTT	TRBV5-1	TRBJ2-3	TRBD2	16	NA
CASSQDLGGRITDTQYF	TGCGCCAGCAGCCAAGATCTGGGGGGGAGGATTACAGATACGCAGTATTTT	TRBV4-3	TRBJ2-3	TRBD2	17	NA
CSVVTGSTDTQYF	TGCAGCGTTGTAACGGGAAGCACAGATACGCAGTATTTT	TRBV29-1	TRBJ2-3	NA	13	NA
CASSSNLHLPWDTQYF	TGTGCCAGCAGCTCCAACCTTCATCTTCCATGGGATACGCAGTATTTT	TRBV11-2	TRBJ2-3	NA	16	few
CASSLTFTDTQYF	TGCGCCAGCAGCCTAACTTTTACGGATACGCAGTATTTT	TRBV4-3	TRBJ2-3	NA	13	NA
CASRGTQGNEQFF	TGTGCCAGCAGGGGGACCCAGGGGAATGAGCAGTTCTTC	TRBV6-5	TRBJ2-1	NA	13	NA
CASKLSGASDEQFF	TGTGCCAGCAAACTTAGCGGGGCGAGCGATGAGCAGTTCTTC	TRBV11-2	TRBJ2-1	TRBD2	14	NA
CASFGLGAGDTKQYF	TGTGCCAGCTTTGGGCTCGGGGCAGGAGACACGAAGCAGTACTTC	TRBV6-5	TRBJ2-7	NA	15	NA
CASSPSTSGGGQDTQYF	TGTGCCAGCTCACCATCAACTAGCGGGGGGGGTCAAGATACGCAGTATTTT	TRBV18	TRBJ2-3	TRBD2	17	NA
CSVQGQGGLYEQYF	TGCAGCGTTCAGGGACAGGGGGGTTTATACGAGCAGTACTTC	TRBV29-1	TRBJ2-7	TRBD1	14	NA
CASSGQDRGQGEQYF	TGTGCCAGCAGCGGTCAGGACAGGGGGCAAGGCGAGCAGTACTTC	TRBV9	TRBJ2-7	TRBD1	15	NA
CASSLDGTGQISF	TGTGCCAGCAGCTTGGATGGGACAGGGCAAATTTCCTTC	TRBV5-5	TRBJ1-2	TRBD1	13	NA
CASSQTGYEKLFF	TGCGCCAGCAGCCAGACAGGTTATGAAAAACTGTTTTTT	TRBV4-3	TRBJ1-4	NA	13	NA
CASSYARNTDTQYF	TGTGCCAGCAGTTACGCGCGGAACACAGATACGCAGTATTTT	TRBV6-5	TRBJ2-3	NA	14	NA
CASSPGQGADTQYF	TGTGCCAGCAGTCCGGGACAGGGGGCAGATACGCAGTATTTT	TRBV6-5	TRBJ2-3	TRBD1	14	NA
CASSKSHRGRGTSGANVLTF	TGTGCCAGCAGCAAATCCCATCGGGGGAGGGGTACCTCTGGGGCCAACGTCCTGACTTTC	TRBV21-1	TRBJ2-6	NA	20	NA
CASMQGAGQGEQFF	TGTGCCAGCATGCAGGGGGCAGGGCAGGGTGAGCAGTTCTTC	TRBV6-6	TRBJ2-1	TRBD1	14	NA
CASIGGSAYNSPLHF	TGCGCCAGTATCGGGGGATCGGCCTATAATTCACCCCTCCACTTT	TRBV19	TRBJ1-6	NA	15	NA
CAWSQGTVHSPLHF	TGTGCCTGGAGTCAAGGGACAGTTCATTCACCCCTCCACTTT	TRBV30	TRBJ1-6	TRBD1	14	once
CAWSASNGSPLHF	TGTGCCTGGAGTGCCTCAAACGGGTCACCCCTCCACTTT	TRBV30	TRBJ1-6	NA	13	NA